This T cell receptor beta chain was identified in a study of OX40 agonist ivuxolimab in advanced cancers. Libraries were prepared by immunoSEQ multiplex PCR; TCRdb keeps only in-frame clonotypes and omits some of them. The sample shows more than 15,000 clones, roughly 69% of them seen only once. Trimming removed 0 bases from V and 8 bases from J; junction bases left unmatched: 3. Germline CDR1 is SGHRS and CDR2 is YFSETQ. The CDR3 consists of 15 residues. The source was CD4+ or CD8+ T cells sorted from blood, collected in a trial of the OX40 agonist ivuxolimab. V usage is TRBV5-1 and J usage is TRBJ2-1; 12 bases map to TRBD2. The TCR sequence derives from an adult with an advanced solid tumor such as melanoma, head and neck, liver or kidney cancer. The CDR3 DNA follows: TGCGCCAGCAGCTTGGCGTCTAGCGGGAGGGATGAGCAGTTCTTC. Translated, it gives CASSLASSGRDEQFF. Combining the CDR3 with reference TRBV5-1 and TRBJ2-1 gives the whole variable domain KAGVTQTPRYLIKTRGQQVTLSCSPISGHRSVSWYQQTPGQGLQFLFEYFSETQRNKGNFPGRFSGRQFSNSRSEMNVSTLELGDSALYLCASSLASSGRDEQFFGPGTRLTVL.